This T cell receptor beta chain stems from a study of T cell repertoires in cytomegalovirus infection. Note on this clonotype: Its specificity is unknown.

Overall study findings and caveats: CMV-specific TCR beta clonotypes restricted by HLA-C dominated the ex vivo response.

Germline V CDR1 and CDR2: LGHDT, YNNKEL (reference sequence). The CDR3 runs 14 residues. Trimming removed 0 bases at V and 3 bases at J, with 9 bases between. Using its own MiXCR run on the reads, TCRdb lists one record per CDR3 protein. The sample has some 150,000 distinct CDR3 sequences, more than 30% seen once. The source material was CD8+ T cells from cultured PBMCs, sampled from culture after CMV antigen stimulation. The TCR sequence derives from a human donor in good health (CMV status not recorded). Some clones in this sample may be carry-over from other donors' samples. The chain uses TRBV3-1 and TRBJ2-7; D is undetermined. CDR3 in amino acids: CASSQDPRHYEQYF. The CDR3 DNA follows: TGTGCCAGCAGCCAAGATCCCAGGCACTACGAGCAGTACTTC.